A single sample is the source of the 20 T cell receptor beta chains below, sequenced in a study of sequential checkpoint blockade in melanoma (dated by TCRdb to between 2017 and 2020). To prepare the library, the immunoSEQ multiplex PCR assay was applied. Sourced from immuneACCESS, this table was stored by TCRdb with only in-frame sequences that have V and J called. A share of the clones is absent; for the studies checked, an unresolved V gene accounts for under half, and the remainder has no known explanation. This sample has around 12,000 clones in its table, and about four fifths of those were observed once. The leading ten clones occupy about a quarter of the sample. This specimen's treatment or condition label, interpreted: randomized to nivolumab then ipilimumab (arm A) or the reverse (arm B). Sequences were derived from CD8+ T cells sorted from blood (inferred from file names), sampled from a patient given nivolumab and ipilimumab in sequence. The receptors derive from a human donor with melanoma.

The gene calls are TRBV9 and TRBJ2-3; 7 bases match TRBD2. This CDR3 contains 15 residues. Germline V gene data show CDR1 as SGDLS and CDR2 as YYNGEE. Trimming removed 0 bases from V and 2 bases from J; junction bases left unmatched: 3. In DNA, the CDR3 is TGTGCCAGCAGCGTAGGCGGGAGCAACACAGATACGCAGTATTTT. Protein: CASSVGGSNTDTQYF.

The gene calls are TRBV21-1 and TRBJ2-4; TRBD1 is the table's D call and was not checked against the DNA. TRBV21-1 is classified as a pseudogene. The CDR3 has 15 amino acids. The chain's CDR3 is CASSPQTEAKNIQYF. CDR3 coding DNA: TGTGCCAGCAGCCCGCAAACAGAGGCCAAAAACATTCAGTACTTC.

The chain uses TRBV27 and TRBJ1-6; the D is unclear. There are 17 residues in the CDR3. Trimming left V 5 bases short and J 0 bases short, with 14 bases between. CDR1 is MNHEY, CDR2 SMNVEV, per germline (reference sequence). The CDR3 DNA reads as TGTGCCAGCAGTCCAAACGCCCTGAGCTCCTATAATTCACCCCTCCACTTT. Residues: CASSPNALSSYNSPLHF.

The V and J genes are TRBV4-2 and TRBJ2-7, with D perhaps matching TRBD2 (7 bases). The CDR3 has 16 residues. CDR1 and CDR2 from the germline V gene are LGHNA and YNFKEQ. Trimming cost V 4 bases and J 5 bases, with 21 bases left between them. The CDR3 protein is CASSPLLGGAWDEQYF. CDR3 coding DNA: TGTGCCAGCAGCCCTCTTTTAGGGGGGGCCTGGGACGAGCAGTACTTC.

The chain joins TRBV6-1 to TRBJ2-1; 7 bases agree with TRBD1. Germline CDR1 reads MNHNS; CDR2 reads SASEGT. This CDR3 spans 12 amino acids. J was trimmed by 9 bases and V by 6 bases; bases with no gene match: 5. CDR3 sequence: CASRLQGSEQFF. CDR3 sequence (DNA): TGTGCCAGCAGATTACAGGGGAGTGAGCAGTTCTTC.

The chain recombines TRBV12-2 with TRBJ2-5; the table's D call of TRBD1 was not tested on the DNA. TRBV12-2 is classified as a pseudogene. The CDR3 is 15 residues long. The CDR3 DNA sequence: TGTGCAAGTCGCTTAAGGGGACAGGGCAGGGAGACCCAGTACTTC. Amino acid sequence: CASRLRGQGRETQYF.

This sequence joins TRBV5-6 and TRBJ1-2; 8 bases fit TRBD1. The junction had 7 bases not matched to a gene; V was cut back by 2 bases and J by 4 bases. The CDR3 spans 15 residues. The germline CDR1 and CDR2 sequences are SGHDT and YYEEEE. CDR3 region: CASSFSGGVGYGYTF. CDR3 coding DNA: TGTGCCAGCAGCTTTTCAGGGGGCGTAGGCTATGGCTACACCTTC. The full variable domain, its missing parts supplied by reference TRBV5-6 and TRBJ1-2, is DAGVTQSPTHLIKTRGQQVTLRCSPKSGHDTVSWYQQALGQGPQFIFQYYEEEERQRGNFPDRFSGHQFPNYSSELNVNALLLGDSALYLCASSFSGGVGYGYTFGSGTRLTVV.

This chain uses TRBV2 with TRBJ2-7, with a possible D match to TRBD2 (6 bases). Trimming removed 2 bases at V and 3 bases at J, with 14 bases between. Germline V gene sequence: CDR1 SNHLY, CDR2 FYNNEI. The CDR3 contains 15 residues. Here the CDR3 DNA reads TGTGCCAGCAGTGAAACGTTAGCGGCTGGCTACGAGCAGTACTTC. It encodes CASSETLAAGYEQYF. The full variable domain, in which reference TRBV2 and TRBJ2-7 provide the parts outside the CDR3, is EPEVTQTPSHQVTQMGQEVILRCVPISNHLYFYWYRQILGQKVEFLVSFYNNEISEKSEIFDDQFSVERPDGSNFTLKIRSTKLEDSAMYFCASSETLAAGYEQYFGPGTRLTVT.

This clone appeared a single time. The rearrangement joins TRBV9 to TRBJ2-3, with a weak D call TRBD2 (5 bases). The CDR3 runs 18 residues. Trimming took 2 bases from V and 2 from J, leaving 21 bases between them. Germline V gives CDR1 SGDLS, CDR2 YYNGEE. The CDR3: CASSVSRTREGNTDTQYF. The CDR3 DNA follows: TGTGCCAGCAGCGTTAGTCGGACGAGAGAGGGAAACACAGATACGCAGTATTTT.

CDR3 amino acids: CASSYSGTVNEQYF. CDR3 in DNA: TGTGCCAGCAGTTACTCTGGGACAGTCAACGAGCAGTACTTC. The V and J genes are TRBV6-5 and TRBJ2-7; 7 positions agree with TRBD1. V was pared by 0 bases and J by 5 bases, with 4 bases of the junction left unmatched. Germline V CDR1 and CDR2: MNHEY, SVGAGI. The CDR3 totals 14 residues.

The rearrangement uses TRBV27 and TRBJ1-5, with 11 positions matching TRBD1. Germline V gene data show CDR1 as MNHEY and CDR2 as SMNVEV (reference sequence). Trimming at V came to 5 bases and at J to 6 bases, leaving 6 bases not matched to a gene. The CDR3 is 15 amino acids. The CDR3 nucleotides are TGTGCCAGCAGTGCCCGGACAGGGGGCACTCAGCCCCAGCATTTT. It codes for CASSARTGGTQPQHF.

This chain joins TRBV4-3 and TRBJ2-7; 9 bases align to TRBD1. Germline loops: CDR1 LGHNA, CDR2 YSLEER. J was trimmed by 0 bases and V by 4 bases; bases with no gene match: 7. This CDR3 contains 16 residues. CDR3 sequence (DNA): TGCGCCAGCAGCCCCAGCAGGGACAGGGACTCCTACGAGCAGTACTTC. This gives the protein CASSPSRDRDSYEQYF.

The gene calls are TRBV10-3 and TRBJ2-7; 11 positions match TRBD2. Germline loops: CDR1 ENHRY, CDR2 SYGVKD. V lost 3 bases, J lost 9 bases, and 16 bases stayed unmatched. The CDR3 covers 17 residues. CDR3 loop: CAISDTDPTSGVPGQYF. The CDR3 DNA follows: TGTGCCATCAGTGATACTGACCCGACTAGCGGGGTTCCCGGGCAGTACTTC.

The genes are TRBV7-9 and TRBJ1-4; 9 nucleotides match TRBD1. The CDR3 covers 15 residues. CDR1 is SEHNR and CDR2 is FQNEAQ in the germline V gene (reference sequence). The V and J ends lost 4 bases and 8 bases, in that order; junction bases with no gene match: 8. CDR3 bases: TGTGCCAGCAGCTCAGCCGGGACAGGGTGGGAAAAACTGTTTTTT. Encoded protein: CASSSAGTGWEKLFF.

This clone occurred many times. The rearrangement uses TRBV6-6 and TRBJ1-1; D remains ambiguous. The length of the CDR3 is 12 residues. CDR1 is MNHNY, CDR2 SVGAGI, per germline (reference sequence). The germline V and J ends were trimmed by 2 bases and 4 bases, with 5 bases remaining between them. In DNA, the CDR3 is TGTGCCAGCAGTTACGGCCGCACTGAAGCTTTCTTT. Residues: CASSYGRTEAFF.

The CDR3 loop is CASSATGTGGQPQHF. CDR3 sequence (DNA): TGTGCCAGCAGCGCGACCGGGACAGGGGGCCAGCCCCAGCATTTT. This chain links TRBV9 with TRBJ1-5; 12 nucleotides line up with TRBD1. The junction had 5 bases not matched to a gene; V was cut back by 3 bases and J by 7 bases. Germline-derived CDR1 and CDR2 are SGDLS and YYNGEE. The CDR3 is 15 amino acids.

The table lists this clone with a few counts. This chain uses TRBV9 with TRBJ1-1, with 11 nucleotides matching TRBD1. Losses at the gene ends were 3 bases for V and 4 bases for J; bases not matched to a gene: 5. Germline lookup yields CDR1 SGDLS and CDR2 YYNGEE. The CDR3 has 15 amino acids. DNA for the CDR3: TGTGCCAGCAGCGCCGGGACAGGGGGTAGCACTGAAGCTTTCTTT. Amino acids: CASSAGTGGSTEAFF.

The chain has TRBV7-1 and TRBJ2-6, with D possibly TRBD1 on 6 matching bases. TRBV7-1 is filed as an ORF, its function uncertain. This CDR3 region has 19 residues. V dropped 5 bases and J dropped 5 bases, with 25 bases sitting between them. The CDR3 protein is CASSSAGHEGQSRANVLTF. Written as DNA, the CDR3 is TGTGCCAGCAGCAGTGCAGGTCACGAGGGACAAAGTCGGGCCAACGTCCTGACTTTC.

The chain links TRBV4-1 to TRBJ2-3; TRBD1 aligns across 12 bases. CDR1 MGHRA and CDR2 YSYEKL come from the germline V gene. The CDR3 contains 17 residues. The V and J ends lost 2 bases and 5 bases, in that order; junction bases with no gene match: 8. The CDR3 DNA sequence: TGCGCCAGCAGCCAACCCGGGACAGGGGGCTTAGGAGATACGCAGTATTTT. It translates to CASSQPGTGGLGDTQYF.

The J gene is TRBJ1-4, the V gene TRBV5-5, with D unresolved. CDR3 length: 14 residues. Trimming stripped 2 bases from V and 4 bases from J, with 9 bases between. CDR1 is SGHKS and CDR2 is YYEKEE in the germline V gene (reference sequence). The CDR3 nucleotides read TGTGCCAGCAGCTTTGCGTCTCGTAATGAAAAACTGTTTTTT. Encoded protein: CASSFASRNEKLFF.